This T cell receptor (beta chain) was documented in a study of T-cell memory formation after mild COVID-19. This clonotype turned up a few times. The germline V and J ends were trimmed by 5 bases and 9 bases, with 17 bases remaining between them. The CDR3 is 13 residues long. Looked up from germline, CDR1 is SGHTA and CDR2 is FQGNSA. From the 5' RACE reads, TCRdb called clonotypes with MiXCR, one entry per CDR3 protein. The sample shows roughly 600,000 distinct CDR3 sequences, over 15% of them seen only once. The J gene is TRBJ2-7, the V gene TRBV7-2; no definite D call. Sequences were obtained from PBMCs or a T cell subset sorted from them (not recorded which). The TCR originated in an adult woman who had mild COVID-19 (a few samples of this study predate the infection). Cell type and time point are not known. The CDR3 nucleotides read TGTGCCAGCAGCCCCACGACATTAGTCGCGCAGTACTTC. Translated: CASSPTTLVAQYF.